The present T cell receptor (beta chain) was sequenced within a study of CD8 T cells in Susac syndrome. Random-hexamer reverse transcription was applied to roughly 0.5 to 1 ug RNA. Across 54 Vbeta and 13 Jbeta, TCR beta CDR3 was amplified with immunoSEQ multiplex PCR. TCRdb reprocessed the immunoSEQ multiplex PCR reads via MiXCR and lists one record per CDR3 protein. This sample yields over 140,000 distinct CDR3 sequences, of which 95% are seen a single time; roughly 0.14% belongs to the top ten. CDR1 and CDR2 (germline): SQVTM, ANQGSEA. The CDR3 extends over 12 amino acids. The V gene end was trimmed by 6 bases and the J gene end by 3 bases; junction bases not matched to a gene: 4.

The clonotype comes from a human donor with Susac syndrome. The J gene is TRBJ2-7, the V gene TRBV29-1; the match to TRBD1 covers 8 bases. Sequencing was carried out using CD4+ T cells from PBMCs. Here the CDR3 reads CSVQGASYEQYF. The DNA for the CDR3 is TGCAGCGTCCAGGGGGCGAGCTACGAGCAGTACTTC.